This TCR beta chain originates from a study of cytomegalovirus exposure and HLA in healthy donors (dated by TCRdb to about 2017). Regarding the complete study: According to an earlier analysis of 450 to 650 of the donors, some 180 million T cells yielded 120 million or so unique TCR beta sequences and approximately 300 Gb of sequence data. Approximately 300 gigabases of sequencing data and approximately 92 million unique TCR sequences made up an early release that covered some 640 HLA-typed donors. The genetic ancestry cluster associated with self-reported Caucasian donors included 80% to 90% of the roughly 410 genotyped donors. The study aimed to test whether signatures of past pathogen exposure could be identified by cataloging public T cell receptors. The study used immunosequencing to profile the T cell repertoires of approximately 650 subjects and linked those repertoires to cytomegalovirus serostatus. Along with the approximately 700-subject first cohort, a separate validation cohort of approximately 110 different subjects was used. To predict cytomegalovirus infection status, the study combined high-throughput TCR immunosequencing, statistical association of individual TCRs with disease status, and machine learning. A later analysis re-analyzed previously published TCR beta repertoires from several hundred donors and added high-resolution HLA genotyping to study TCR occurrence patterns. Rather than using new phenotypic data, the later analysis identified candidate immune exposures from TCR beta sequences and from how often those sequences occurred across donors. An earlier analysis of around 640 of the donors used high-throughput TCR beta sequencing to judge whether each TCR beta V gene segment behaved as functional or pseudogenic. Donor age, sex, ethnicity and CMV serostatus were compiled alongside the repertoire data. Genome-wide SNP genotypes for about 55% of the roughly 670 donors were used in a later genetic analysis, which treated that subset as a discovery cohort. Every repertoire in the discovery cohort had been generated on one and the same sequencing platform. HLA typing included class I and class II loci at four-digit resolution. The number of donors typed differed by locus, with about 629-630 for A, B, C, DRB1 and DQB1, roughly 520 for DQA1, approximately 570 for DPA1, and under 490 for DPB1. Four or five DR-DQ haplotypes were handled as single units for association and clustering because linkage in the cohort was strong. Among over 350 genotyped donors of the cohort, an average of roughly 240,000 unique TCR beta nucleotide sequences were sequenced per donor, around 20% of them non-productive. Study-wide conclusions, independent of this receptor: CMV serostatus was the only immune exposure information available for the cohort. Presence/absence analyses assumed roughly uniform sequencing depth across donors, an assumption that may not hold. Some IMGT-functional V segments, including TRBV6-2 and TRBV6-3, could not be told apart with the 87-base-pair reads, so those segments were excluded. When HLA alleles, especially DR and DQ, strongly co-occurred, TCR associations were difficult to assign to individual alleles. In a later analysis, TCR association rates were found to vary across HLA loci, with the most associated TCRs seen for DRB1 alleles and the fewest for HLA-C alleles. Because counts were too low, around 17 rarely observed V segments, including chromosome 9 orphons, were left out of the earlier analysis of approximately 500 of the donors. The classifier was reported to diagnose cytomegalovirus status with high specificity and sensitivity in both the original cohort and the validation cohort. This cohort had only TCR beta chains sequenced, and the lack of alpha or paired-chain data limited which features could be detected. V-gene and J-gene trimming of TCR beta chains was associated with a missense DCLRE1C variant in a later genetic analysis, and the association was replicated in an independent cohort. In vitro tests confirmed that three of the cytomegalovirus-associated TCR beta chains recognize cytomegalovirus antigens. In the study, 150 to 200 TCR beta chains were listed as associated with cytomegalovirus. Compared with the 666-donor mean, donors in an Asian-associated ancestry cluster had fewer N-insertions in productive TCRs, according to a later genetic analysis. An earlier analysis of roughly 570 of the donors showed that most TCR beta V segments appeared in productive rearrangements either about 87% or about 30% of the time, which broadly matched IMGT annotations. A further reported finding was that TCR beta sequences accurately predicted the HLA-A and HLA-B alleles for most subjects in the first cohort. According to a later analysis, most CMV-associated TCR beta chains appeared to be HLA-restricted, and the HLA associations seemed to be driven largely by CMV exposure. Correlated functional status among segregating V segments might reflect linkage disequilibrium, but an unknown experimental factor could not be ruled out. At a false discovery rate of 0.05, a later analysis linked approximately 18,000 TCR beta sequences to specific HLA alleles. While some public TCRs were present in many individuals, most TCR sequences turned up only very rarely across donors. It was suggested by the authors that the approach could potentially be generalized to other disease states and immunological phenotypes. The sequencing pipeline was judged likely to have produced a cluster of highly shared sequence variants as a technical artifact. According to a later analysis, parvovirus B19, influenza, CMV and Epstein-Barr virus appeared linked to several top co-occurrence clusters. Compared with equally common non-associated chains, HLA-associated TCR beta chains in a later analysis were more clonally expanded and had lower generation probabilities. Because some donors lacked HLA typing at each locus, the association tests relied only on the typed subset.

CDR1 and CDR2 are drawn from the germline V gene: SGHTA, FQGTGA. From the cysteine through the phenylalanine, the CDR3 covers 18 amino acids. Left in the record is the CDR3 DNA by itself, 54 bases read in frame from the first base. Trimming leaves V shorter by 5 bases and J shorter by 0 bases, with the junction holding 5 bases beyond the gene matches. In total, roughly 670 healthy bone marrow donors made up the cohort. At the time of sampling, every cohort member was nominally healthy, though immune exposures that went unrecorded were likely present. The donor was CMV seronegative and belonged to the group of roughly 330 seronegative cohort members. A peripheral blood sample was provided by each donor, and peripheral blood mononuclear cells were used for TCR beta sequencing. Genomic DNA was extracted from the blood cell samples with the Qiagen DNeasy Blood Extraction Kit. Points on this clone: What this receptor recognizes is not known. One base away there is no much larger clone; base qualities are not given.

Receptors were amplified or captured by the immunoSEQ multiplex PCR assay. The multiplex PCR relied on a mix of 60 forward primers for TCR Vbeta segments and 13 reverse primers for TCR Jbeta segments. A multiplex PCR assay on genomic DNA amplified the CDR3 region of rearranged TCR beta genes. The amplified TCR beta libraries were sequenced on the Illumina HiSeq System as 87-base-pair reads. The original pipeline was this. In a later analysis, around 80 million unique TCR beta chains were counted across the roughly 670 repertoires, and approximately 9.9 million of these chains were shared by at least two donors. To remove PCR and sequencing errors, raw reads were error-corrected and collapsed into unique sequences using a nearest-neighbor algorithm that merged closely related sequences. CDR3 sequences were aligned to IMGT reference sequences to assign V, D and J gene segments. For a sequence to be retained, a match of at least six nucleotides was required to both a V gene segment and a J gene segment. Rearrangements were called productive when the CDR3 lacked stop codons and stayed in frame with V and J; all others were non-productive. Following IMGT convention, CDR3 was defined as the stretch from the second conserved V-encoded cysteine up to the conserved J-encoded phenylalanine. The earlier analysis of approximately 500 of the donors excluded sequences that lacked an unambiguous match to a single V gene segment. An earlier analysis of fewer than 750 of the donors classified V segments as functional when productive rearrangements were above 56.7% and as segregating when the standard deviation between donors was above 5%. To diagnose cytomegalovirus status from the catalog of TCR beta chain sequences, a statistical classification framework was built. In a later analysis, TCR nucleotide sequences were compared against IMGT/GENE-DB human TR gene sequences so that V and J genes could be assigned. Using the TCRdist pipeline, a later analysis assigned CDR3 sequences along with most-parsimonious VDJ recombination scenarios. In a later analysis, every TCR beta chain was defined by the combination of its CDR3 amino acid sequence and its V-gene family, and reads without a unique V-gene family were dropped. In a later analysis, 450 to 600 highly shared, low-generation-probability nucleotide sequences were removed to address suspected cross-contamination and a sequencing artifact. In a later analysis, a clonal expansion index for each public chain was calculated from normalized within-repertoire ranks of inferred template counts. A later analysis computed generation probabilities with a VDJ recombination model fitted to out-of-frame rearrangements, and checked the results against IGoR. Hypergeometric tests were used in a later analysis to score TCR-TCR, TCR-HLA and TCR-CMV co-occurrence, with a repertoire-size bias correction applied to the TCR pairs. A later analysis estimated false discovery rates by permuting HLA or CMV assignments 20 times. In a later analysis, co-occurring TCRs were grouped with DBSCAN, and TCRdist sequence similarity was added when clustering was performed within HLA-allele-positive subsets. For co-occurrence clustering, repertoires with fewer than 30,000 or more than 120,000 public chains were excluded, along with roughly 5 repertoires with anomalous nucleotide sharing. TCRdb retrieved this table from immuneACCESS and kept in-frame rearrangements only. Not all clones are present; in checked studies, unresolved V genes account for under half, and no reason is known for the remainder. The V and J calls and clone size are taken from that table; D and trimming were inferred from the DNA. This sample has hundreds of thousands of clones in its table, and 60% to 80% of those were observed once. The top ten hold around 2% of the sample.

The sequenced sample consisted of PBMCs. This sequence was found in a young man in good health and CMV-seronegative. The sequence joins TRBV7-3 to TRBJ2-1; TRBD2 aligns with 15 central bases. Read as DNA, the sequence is TGTGCCAGCAGCCCGGGACTAGCGGGGGGCAGCTCCTACAATGAGCAGTTCTTC. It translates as CASSPGLAGGSSYNEQFF.